The next 16 T cell receptor beta chains were all read from a single sample in a study of OX40 agonist ivuxolimab in advanced cancers. The method was immunoSEQ multiplex PCR; TCRdb's version includes in-frame clones alone and lacks a portion of them. The sample records fewer than 70,000 clones, under 95% being singletons. Here the sequenced sample was CD4+ or CD8+ T cells sorted from blood, taken in a trial of the OX40 agonist ivuxolimab. The receptor source for this set is an adult with an advanced solid tumor such as melanoma, head and neck, liver or kidney cancer.

CDR3 in amino acids: CARGTSGGELFF. The CDR3 DNA is TGTGCCAGGGGGACTAGCGGCGGGGAGCTGTTTTTT. The chain combines TRBV2 with TRBJ2-2; 11 bases align to TRBD2. Germline CDR1 and CDR2: SNHLY and FYNNEI. The CDR3 runs 12 residues. With V trimmed by 9 bases and J by 7 bases, 1 base remained unmatched. Using reference TRBV2 and TRBJ2-2 for the parts outside the CDR3, the full variable domain is EPEVTQTPSHQVTQMGQEVILRCVPISNHLYFYWYRQILGQKVEFLVSFYNNEISEKSEIFDDQFSVERPDGSNFTLKIRSTKLEDSAMYFCARGTSGGELFFGEGSRLTVL.

The chain has TRBV6-5 and TRBJ1-1; D may be TRBD1 (5 bases). The germline V gene has CDR1 MNHEY and CDR2 SVGAGI. Trimming removed 0 bases at V and 0 bases at J, with 8 bases between. This CDR3 spans 15 amino acids. As DNA, the CDR3 is TGTGCCAGCAGTTACTCGACCAGGGTGAACACTGAAGCTTTCTTT. Protein product: CASSYSTRVNTEAFF.

The genes are TRBV6-1 and TRBJ2-1, with 8 bases identical to TRBD2. Germline V lookup: CDR1 MNHNS, CDR2 SASEGT. The CDR3 runs 18 residues. V gave up 2 bases and J gave up 7 bases; unmatched junction bases: 16. CDR3 in amino acids: CASSERSQGGGRSNEQFF. The CDR3 region has the DNA TGTGCCAGCAGTGAAAGGTCGCAGGGCGGCGGGAGGAGTAATGAGCAGTTCTTC.

CDR3 sequence (DNA): TGTGCCAGCAGCTTAGCGGGGACAACTGGGCCCGGGGAGCTGTTTTTT. It encodes CASSLAGTTGPGELFF. The chain employs TRBV7-8 and TRBJ2-2, with D perhaps matching TRBD1 (6 bases). There are 16 residues in the CDR3. Germline CDR1 and CDR2: SGHVS and FQNEAQ. The germline V and J ends were trimmed by 0 bases and 6 bases, with 14 bases remaining between them.

The gene calls are TRBV2 and TRBJ2-2; 9 bases fit TRBD2. Germline loops: CDR1 SNHLY, CDR2 FYNNEI. The junction had 8 bases not matched to a gene; V was cut back by 4 bases and J by 8 bases. The CDR3 is 15 amino acids. The CDR3 sequence is CASSVRTSVGGELFF. CDR3 in DNA: TGTGCCAGCAGTGTTAGGACTAGCGTGGGAGGGGAGCTGTTTTTT.

The gene calls are TRBV7-6 and TRBJ2-5; TRBD2 aligns across 9 bases. Germline trimming cut 3 bases from V and 5 bases from J; bases unmatched to any gene: 7. This CDR3 comprises 15 residues. From germline, CDR1 is SGHVS and CDR2 FNYEAQ. The CDR3 nucleotides are TGTGCCAGCAGCTTGATAGCGGGAGAGGTCGAGACCCAGTACTTC. This sequence encodes CASSLIAGEVETQYF.

The V and J genes are TRBV28 and TRBJ2-5, with 10 bases lining up with TRBD2. The CDR3 consists of 15 residues. The germline V gene encodes CDR1 MDHEN and CDR2 SYDVKM. V was clipped by 3 bases and J by 5 bases; unmatched bases: 6. The CDR3 DNA reads TGTGCCAGCAGTTTGGCGATAGCGGGAGGTGAGACCCAGTACTTC. This translates into CASSLAIAGGETQYF.

The chain couples TRBV6-5 to TRBJ2-2, with 8 nucleotides matching TRBD1. The length of the CDR3 is 16 residues. The trim removed 4 bases at V and 3 bases at J, leaving 7 bases unmatched. The germline CDR1 and CDR2 sequences are MNHEY and SVGAGI. CDR3 sequence reads: CASSSRQGKDTGELFF. CDR3 coding DNA: TGTGCCAGCAGTTCCCGACAGGGGAAGGACACCGGGGAGCTGTTTTTT.

This chain uses TRBV7-9 with TRBJ2-3, with TRBD2 as a possible D gene (7 bases). This CDR3 comprises 19 residues. Trimming stripped 8 bases from V and 2 bases from J, with 29 bases between. The germline CDR1 and CDR2 sequences are SEHNR and FQNEAQ (reference sequence). The CDR3 region is CASRGRLGGSGMSTDTQYF. DNA for the CDR3: TGTGCCAGCCGGGGGCGGCTGGGCGGGAGCGGCATGTCCACAGATACGCAGTATTTT. Full variable domain (outside the CDR3, taken from reference TRBV7-9 and TRBJ2-3): DTGVSQNPRHKITKRGQNVTFRCDPISEHNRLYWYRQTLGQGPEFLTYFQNEAQLEKSRLLSDRFSAERPKGSFSTLEIQRTEQGDSAMYLCASRGRLGGSGMSTDTQYFGPGTRLTVL.

The rearrangement joins TRBV11-2 to TRBJ2-5, with 10 bases lining up with TRBD1. The germline gives CDR1 SGHAT, CDR2 FQNNGV. Trimming took 5 bases from V and 6 from J; bases not matched to a gene: 12. The CDR3 covers 16 residues. In nucleotides, the CDR3 is TGTGCCAGCAGCGCGACCGGGACAGGGGCGATGAAGACCCAGTACTTC. Its translation is CASSATGTGAMKTQYF.

V is TRBV7-2 and J is TRBJ2-2, with a tentative D call TRBD2 (7 bases). The CDR3 sequence is 16 residues long. CDR1 SGHTA and CDR2 FQGNSA come from the germline V gene. Trimming shortened V by 6 bases and J by 3 bases, and 17 bases separated the two germline ends. In DNA form, the CDR3 reads TGTGCCAGCAGAGTGGGGGGGCAGGGGTACACCGGGGAGCTGTTTTTT. This translates into CASRVGGQGYTGELFF.

V is TRBV7-2 and J is TRBJ2-3; 7 bases are a match to TRBD2. The CDR3 has 16 residues. Germline CDR1 and CDR2: SGHTA and FQGNSA. After removal of 1 base from V and 2 bases from J, the junction contained 6 bases not matched to a gene. The CDR3 reads CASSLGSGKTTDTQYF. The CDR3 region has the DNA TGTGCCAGCAGCTTAGGAAGCGGGAAGACCACAGATACGCAGTATTTT.

This sequence joins TRBV9 and TRBJ2-2; D not resolved. V lost 2 bases and J lost 5, with 10 bases in between. Germline V gives CDR1 SGDLS, CDR2 YYNGEE. This CDR3 contains 14 residues. CDR3 loop: CASSVHTETGELFF. The CDR3 DNA is TGTGCCAGCAGCGTTCATACAGAGACCGGGGAGCTGTTTTTT. Looking up the rest from reference TRBV9 and TRBJ2-2 gives the full variable domain: DSGVTQTPKHLITATGQRVTLRCSPRSGDLSVYWYQQSLDQGLQFLIQYYNGEERAKGNILERFSAQQFPDLHSELNLSSLELGDSALYFCASSVHTETGELFFGEGSRLTVL.

V and J are TRBV9 and TRBJ2-5, with D perhaps matching TRBD1 or TRBD2 (6 bases each). The germline V and J ends were trimmed by 0 bases and 4 bases, with 10 bases remaining between them. The length of the CDR3 is 14 residues. The germline V gene has CDR1 SGDLS and CDR2 YYNGEE. DNA of the CDR3: TGTGCCAGCAGCGTAGGGACGGGGGCAGAGACCCAGTACTTC. It specifies CASSVGTGAETQYF.

J is TRBJ1-2 and V is TRBV28; D possibly corresponds to TRBD1 (5 bases). The CDR3 spans 14 residues. V was clipped by 5 bases and J by 2 bases, with 12 bases between them. Germline V gives CDR1 MDHEN, CDR2 SYDVKM. This chain's CDR3 is CASSPLDSNYGYTF. The DNA of the CDR3 is TGTGCCAGCAGTCCCCTAGACAGCAACTATGGCTACACCTTC.

At least ten counts were recorded for this clone. V is TRBV2 and J is TRBJ1-3; D may be TRBD1 (5 bases). Germline values: CDR1 SNHLY, CDR2 FYNNEI. Deletions cut 4 bases from V and 0 bases from J, with 16 bases between. This CDR3 comprises 17 residues. For the CDR3, the DNA is TGTGCCAGCAGTGTGGAGGGACTATCTTACTCTGGAAACACCATATATTTT. It codes for CASSVEGLSYSGNTIYF.